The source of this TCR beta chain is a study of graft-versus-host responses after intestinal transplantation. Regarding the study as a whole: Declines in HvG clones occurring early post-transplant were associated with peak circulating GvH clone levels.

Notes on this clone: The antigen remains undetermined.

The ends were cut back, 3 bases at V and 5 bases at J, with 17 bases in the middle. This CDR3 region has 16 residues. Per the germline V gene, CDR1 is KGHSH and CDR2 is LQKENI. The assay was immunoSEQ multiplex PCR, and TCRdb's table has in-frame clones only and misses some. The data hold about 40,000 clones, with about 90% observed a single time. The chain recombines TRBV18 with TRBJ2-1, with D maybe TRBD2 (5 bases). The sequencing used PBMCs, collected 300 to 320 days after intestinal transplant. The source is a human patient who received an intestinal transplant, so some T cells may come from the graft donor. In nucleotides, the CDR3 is TGTGCCAGCTCACCTAGTGAGAGGGCAGTAAACAATGAGCAGTTCTTC. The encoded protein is CASSPSERAVNNEQFF. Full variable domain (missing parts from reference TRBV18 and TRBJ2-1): NAGVMQNPRHLVRRRGQEARLRCSPMKGHSHVYWYRQLPEEGLKFMVYLQKENIIDESGMPKERFSAEFPKEGPSILRIQQVVRGDSAAYFCASSPSERAVNNEQFFGPGTRLTVL.